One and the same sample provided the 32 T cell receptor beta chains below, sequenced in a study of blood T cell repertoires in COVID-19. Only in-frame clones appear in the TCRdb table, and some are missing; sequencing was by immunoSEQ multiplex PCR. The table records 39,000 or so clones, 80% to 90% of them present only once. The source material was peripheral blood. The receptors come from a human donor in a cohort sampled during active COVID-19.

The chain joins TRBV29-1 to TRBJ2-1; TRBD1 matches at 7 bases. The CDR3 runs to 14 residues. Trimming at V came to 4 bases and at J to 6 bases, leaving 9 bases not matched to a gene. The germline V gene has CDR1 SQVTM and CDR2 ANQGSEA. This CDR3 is CSVVGTVDGNEQFF. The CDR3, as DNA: TGCAGCGTTGTGGGGACAGTGGATGGCAATGAGCAGTTCTTC.

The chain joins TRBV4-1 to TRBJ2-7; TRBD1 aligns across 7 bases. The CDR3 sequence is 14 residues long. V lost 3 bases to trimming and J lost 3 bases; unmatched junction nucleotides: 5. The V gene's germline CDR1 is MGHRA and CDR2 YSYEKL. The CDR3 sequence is CASSHPGQFYEQYF. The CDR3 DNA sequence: TGCGCCAGCAGCCACCCGGGACAGTTCTACGAGCAGTACTTC.

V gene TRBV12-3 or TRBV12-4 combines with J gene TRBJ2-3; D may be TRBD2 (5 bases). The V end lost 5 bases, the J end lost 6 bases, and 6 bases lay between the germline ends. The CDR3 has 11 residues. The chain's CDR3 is CASSRGDTQYF. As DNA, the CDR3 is TGTGCCAGCAGTCGAGGGGATACGCAGTATTTT.

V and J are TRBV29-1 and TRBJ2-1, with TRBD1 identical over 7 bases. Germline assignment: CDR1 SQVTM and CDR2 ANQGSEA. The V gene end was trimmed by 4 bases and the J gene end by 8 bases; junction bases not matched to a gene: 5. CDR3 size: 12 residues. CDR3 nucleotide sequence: TGCAGCGTTGCCGGGACAGATGATGAGCAGTTCTTC. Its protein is CSVAGTDDEQFF.

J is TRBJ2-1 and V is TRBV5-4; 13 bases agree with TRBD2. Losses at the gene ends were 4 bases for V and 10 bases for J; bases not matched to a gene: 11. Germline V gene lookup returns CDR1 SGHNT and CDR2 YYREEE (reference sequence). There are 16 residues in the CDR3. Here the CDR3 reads CASSPAGTSGTWEQFF. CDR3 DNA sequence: TGTGCCAGCAGCCCCGCTGGGACTAGCGGGACGTGGGAGCAGTTCTTC.

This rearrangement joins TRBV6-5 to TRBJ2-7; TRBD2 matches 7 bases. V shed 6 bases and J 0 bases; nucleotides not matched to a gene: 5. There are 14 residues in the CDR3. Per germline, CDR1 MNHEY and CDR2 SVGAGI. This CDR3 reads CASSDSGGSYEQYF. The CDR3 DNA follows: TGTGCCAGCAGCGACTCGGGGGGCTCCTACGAGCAGTACTTC.

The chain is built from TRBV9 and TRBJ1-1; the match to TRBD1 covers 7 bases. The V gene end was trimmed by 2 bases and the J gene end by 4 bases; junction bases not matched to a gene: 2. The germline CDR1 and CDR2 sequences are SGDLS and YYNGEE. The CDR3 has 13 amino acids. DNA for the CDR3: TGTGCCAGCAGCGTCCAGGGGGGCACTGAAGCTTTCTTT. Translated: CASSVQGGTEAFF.

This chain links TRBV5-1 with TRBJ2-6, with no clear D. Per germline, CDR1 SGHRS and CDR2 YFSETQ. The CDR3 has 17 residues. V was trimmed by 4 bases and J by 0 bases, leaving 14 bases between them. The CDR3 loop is CASSPGSHNSGANVLTF. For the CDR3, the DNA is TGCGCCAGCAGCCCAGGATCCCACAACTCTGGGGCCAACGTCCTGACTTTC.

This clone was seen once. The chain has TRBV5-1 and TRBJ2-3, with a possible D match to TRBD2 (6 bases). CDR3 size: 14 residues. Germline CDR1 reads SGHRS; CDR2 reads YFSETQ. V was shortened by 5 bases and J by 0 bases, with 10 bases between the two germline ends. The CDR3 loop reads CASRASESTDTQYF. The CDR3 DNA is TGCGCCAGCAGGGCTAGCGAGAGCACAGATACGCAGTATTTT.

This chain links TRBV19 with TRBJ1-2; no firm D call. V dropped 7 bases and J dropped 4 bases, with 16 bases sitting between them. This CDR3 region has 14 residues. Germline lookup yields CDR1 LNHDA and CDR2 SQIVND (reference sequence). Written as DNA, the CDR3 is TGTGCCAGTATTAGCGGGCAGCGGTCCTATGGCTACACCTTC. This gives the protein CASISGQRSYGYTF.

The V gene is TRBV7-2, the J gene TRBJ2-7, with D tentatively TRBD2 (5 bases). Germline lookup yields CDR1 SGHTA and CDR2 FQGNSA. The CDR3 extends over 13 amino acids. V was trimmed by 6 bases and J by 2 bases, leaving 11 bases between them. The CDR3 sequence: CASRRGLTYEQYF. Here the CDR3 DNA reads TGTGCCAGCAGACGTGGACTCACCTACGAGCAGTACTTC.

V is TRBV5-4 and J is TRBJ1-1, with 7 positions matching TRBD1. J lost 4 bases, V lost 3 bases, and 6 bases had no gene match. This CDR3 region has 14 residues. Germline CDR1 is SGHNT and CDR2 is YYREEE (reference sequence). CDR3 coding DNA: TGTGCCAGCAGCTCCCCTAGACAGGGCACTGAAGCTTTCTTT. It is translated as CASSSPRQGTEAFF.

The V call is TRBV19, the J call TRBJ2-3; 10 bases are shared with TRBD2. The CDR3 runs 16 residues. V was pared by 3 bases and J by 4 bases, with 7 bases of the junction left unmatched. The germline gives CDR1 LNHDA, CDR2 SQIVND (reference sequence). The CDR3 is CASSITSGVRSDTQYF. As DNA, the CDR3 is TGTGCCAGTAGTATTACTAGCGGGGTTAGGTCAGATACGCAGTATTTT.

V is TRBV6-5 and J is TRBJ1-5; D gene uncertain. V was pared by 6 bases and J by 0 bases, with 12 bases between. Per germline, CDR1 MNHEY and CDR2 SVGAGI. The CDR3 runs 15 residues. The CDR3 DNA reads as TGTGCCAGCAGAAGCGGGATTAATAGCAATCAGCCCCAGCATTTT. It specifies CASRSGINSNQPQHF.

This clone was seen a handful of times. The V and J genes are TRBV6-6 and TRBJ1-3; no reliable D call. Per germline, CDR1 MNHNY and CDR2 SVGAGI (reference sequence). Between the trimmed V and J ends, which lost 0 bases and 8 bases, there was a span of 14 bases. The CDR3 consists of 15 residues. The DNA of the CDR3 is TGTGCCAGCAGTTACTCTTCGGGTGTCCGGGACACCATATATTTT. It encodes CASSYSSGVRDTIYF.

CDR3 loop: CASSFVQSPLETQYF. CDR3 nucleotide sequence: TGTGCCAGCAGTTTTGTTCAGTCCCCTCTGGAGACCCAGTACTTC. The chain has TRBV27 and TRBJ2-5; D remains unclear. The germline V and J ends were trimmed by 3 bases and 5 bases, with 16 bases remaining between them. Germline-derived CDR1 and CDR2 are MNHEY and SMNVEV (reference sequence). The CDR3 covers 15 residues.

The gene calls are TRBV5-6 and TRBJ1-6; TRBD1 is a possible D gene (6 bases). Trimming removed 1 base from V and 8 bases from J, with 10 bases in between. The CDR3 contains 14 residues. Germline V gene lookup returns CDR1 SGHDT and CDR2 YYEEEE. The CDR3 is CASSLNRVHSPLHF. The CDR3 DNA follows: TGTGCCAGCAGCTTGAACAGGGTCCATTCACCCCTCCACTTT.

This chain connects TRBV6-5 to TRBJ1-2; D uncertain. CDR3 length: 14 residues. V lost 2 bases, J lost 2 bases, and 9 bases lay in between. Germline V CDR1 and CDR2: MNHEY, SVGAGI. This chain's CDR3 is CASSYGETNYGYTF. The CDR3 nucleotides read TGTGCCAGCAGTTACGGGGAGACCAACTATGGCTACACCTTC.

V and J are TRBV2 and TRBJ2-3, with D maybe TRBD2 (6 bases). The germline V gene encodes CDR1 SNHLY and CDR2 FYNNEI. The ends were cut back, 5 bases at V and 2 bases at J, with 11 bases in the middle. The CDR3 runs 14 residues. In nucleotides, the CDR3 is TGTGCCAGCAGTTTAGGACTATACACAGATACGCAGTATTTT. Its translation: CASSLGLYTDTQYF.

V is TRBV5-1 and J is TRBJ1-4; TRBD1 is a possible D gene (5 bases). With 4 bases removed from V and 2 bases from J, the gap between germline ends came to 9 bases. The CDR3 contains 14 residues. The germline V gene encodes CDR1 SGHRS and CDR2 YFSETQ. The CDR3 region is CASSLGVTNEKLFF. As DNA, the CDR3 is TGCGCCAGCAGCCTAGGGGTTACTAATGAAAAACTGTTTTTT.

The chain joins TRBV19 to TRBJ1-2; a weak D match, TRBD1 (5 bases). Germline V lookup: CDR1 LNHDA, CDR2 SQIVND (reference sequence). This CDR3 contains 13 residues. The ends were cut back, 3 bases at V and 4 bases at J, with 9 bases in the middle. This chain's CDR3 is CASSIQRGYGYTF. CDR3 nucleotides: TGTGCCAGTAGTATCCAAAGGGGCTATGGCTACACCTTC.

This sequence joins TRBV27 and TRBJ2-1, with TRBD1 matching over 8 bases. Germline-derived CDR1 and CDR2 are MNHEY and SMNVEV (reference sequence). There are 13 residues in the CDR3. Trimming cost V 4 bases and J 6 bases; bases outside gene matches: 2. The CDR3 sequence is CASSWTGTNEQFF. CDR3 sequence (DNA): TGTGCCAGCAGTTGGACAGGGACCAATGAGCAGTTCTTC.

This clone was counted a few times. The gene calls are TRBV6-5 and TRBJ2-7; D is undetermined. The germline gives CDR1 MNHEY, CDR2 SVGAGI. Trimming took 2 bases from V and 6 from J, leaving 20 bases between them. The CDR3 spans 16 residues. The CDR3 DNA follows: TGTGCCAGCAGTTACGTACACCCGGAACGAGCGAGCGAGCAGTACTTC. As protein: CASSYVHPERASEQYF.

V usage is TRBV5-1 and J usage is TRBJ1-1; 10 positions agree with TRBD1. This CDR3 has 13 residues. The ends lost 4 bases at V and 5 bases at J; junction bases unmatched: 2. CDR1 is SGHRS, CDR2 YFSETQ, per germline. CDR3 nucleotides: TGCGCCAGCAGCGCGGACAGGGGGACTGAAGCTTTCTTT. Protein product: CASSADRGTEAFF.

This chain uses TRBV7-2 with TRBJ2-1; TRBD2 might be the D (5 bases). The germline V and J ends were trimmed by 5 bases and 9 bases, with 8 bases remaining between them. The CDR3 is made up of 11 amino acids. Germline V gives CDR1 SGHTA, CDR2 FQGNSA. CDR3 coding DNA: TGTGCCAGCAGCCGGGGTGGTGAGCAGTTCTTC. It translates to CASSRGGEQFF.

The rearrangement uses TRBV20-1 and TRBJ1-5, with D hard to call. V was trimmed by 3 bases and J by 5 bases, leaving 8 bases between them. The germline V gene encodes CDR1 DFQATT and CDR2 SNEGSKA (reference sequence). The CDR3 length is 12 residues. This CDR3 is CSASHPDQPQHF. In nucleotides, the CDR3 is TGCAGTGCTAGTCACCCGGATCAGCCCCAGCATTTT.

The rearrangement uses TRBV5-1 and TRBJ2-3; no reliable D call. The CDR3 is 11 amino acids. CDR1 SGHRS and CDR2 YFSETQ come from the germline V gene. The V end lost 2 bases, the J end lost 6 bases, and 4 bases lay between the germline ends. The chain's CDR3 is CASSLRDTQYF. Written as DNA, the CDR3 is TGCGCCAGCAGCTTACGGGATACGCAGTATTTT.

The CDR3 DNA sequence: TGTGCCAGCAGCTTAGGCCCAGCGGGAGAGGGGACCCAGTACTTC. Its translation is CASSLGPAGEGTQYF. This chain connects TRBV7-6 to TRBJ2-5, with TRBD2 identical over 8 bases. This CDR3 has 15 residues. The V and J ends lost 1 base and 7 bases, in that order; junction bases with no gene match: 8. CDR1 and CDR2 (germline): SGHVS, FNYEAQ.

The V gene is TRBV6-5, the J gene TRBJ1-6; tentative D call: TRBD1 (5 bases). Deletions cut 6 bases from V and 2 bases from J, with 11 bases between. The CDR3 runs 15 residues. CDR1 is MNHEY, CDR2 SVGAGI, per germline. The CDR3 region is CASRGGDAYNSPLHF. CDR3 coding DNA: TGTGCCAGCAGGGGAGGGGATGCCTATAATTCACCCCTCCACTTT.

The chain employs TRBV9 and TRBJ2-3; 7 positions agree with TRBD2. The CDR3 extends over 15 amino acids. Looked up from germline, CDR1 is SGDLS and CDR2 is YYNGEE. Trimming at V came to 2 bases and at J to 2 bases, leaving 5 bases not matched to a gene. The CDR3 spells CASSVSSGDTDTQYF. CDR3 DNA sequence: TGTGCCAGCAGCGTCTCCAGCGGGGACACAGATACGCAGTATTTT.

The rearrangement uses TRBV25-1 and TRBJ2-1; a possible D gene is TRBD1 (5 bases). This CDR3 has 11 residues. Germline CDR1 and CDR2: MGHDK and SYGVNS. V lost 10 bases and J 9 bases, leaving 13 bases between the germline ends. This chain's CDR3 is CAIPTVSEQFF. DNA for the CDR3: TGTGCCATCCCGACAGTGAGTGAGCAGTTCTTC.

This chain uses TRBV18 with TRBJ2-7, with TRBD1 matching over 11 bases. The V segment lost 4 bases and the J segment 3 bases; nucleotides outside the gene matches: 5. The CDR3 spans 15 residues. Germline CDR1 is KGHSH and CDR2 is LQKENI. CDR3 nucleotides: TGTGCCAGCTCACTTGGACAGGGGGCCTACTACGAGCAGTACTTC. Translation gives CASSLGQGAYYEQYF.